The clone carrying this T cell receptor beta chain came up once. What it binds is unknown. The sample originates from a study of T cell responses to AZD1222 COVID-19 vaccine. Findings and limits, study-wide: Regions 160-218 and 743-854 held dominance among vaccine-associated CD4 TCRs, which spanned spike. Repertoires in all cases were sampled only once the peak T cell response had passed.

CDR1 is KGHDR, CDR2 SFDVKD, per germline. J was trimmed by 6 bases and V by 3 bases; bases with no gene match: 9. The CDR3 is made up of 15 amino acids. The data were produced by immunoSEQ multiplex PCR, yet TCRdb's version contains in-frame clones alone and is incomplete. The sample holds some 140,000 clones; approximately 92% are singletons and the top ten take just over 3%. This material consisted of peripheral blood, taken on day 0 of AZD1222 vaccination. The origin of this receptor is an adult in good health. V is TRBV24-1 and J is TRBJ2-7; 8 bases line up with TRBD1. Here the CDR3 reads CATSDPRTGSSEQYF. The CDR3 DNA sequence: TGTGCCACCAGTGATCCCCGGACAGGGAGCTCCGAGCAGTACTTC.